The rows below give T cell receptor beta chains drawn from one sample of a study of T cell responses to AZD1222 COVID-19 vaccine. The repertoire was sequenced with immunoSEQ multiplex PCR; TCRdb's copy has only in-frame clones and lacks some. The sample yields over 150,000 clones, roughly 92% seen once. The sample was peripheral blood, taken 28 days after the second AZD1222 dose. The receptors here all came from an adult who received the AZD1222 COVID-19 vaccine. Each CDR3 is given with its conserved first and last residue. The D gene is left open where the match is weak. The size field is filled for only some rows; it gives once, few, many or a size class.

J: TRBJ1-1
size: -
D: -
V: TRBV18
CDR3: CASSPGERGAFF
DNA: TGTGCCAGCTCACCAGGGGAAAGAGGAGCTTTCTTT

J: TRBJ2-1
size: -
D: -
V: TRBV29-1
CDR3: CSAGTGSSYNEQFF
DNA: TGCAGCGCCGGAACAGGGAGCTCCTACAATGAGCAGTTCTTC

J: TRBJ2-3
size: -
D: TRBD1
V: TRBV5-6
CDR3: CASSRQGADTQYF
DNA: TGTGCCAGCAGCCGCCAGGGGGCAGATACGCAGTATTTT

J: TRBJ1-1
size: -
D: -
V: TRBV2
CDR3: CASSDGPNTEAFF
DNA: TGTGCCAGCAGTGACGGCCCGAACACTGAAGCTTTCTTT

J: TRBJ1-2
size: -
D: -
V: TRBV6-5
CDR3: CASRIINGYTF
DNA: TGTGCCAGCAGAATAATAAATGGCTACACCTTC

J: TRBJ1-2
size: -
D: -
V: TRBV18
CDR3: CASSPPRAGYYGYTF
DNA: TGTGCCAGCTCACCTCCACGCGCAGGTTACTATGGCTACACCTTC

J: TRBJ1-5
size: once
D: -
V: TRBV2
CDR3: CASSGQGSNQPQHF
DNA: TGTGCCAGCAGTGGGCAGGGTAGCAATCAGCCCCAGCATTTT

J: TRBJ1-2
size: -
D: -
V: TRBV5-4
CDR3: CASSWIGQMNYGYTF
DNA: TGTGCCAGCAGCTGGATTGGACAGATGAACTATGGCTACACCTTC

J: TRBJ2-1
size: -
D: -
V: TRBV9
CDR3: CASGVGPGPNYNEQFF
DNA: TGTGCCAGCGGTGTCGGACCAGGGCCGAACTACAATGAGCAGTTCTTC

J: TRBJ2-3
size: -
D: -
V: TRBV19
CDR3: CASSPDVDTQYF
DNA: TGTGCCAGTAGTCCCGATGTCGATACGCAGTATTTT